Below are 30 T cell receptor beta chains sequenced from a single sample in a study of control samples from healthy donors and cancer patients. Profiling relied on immunoSEQ multiplex PCR, and the TCRdb table lists in-frame clones only, not all of them. The data hold over 200,000 clones, with over 70% observed a single time. The sample taken for sequencing was PBMCs. These receptors were collected from a woman aged 60-75 years with lung cancer.

The chain employs TRBV27 and TRBJ2-2; maybe TRBD1 (5 bases). V lost 8 bases, J lost 7 bases, and 14 bases lay in between. This CDR3 has 13 amino acids. Germline lookup yields CDR1 MNHEY and CDR2 SMNVEV (reference sequence). The CDR3 nucleotides read TGTGCCAGCGGGCAGGGTGTAATCGGGGAGCTGTTTTTT. Residues: CASGQGVIGELFF.

The V gene is TRBV29-1, the J gene TRBJ2-1; 8 nucleotides line up with TRBD1. Germline CDR1 SQVTM, CDR2 ANQGSEA. The CDR3 extends over 13 amino acids. The trim removed 5 bases at V and 4 bases at J, leaving 4 bases unmatched. The chain's CDR3 is CSVTDRGYNEQFF. Written as DNA, the CDR3 is TGCAGCGTTACCGACAGGGGTTACAATGAGCAGTTCTTC.

This chain's CDR3 is CASSEVWRRSPLHF. The CDR3 DNA reads as TGTGCCAGCAGTGAAGTATGGAGGCGATCACCCCTCCACTTT. This sequence joins TRBV6-1 and TRBJ1-6; D remains ambiguous. V gave up 1 base and J gave up 10 bases, with 11 bases separating them. This CDR3 region has 14 residues. Germline V gives CDR1 MNHNS, CDR2 SASEGT.

The chain employs TRBV28 and TRBJ2-7; 8 positions agree with TRBD2. This CDR3 has 16 amino acids. V lost 3 bases to trimming and J lost 0 bases; unmatched junction nucleotides: 7. Germline V CDR1 and CDR2: MDHEN, SYDVKM. CDR3 DNA sequence: TGTGCCAGCAGTTTCCGCCCGGGGGGGTTCTCCTACGAGCAGTACTTC. This translates into CASSFRPGGFSYEQYF.

This clone was observed once. The chain combines TRBV5-1 with TRBJ2-5, with no clear D. Trimming left V 0 bases short and J 1 base short, with 7 bases between. The CDR3 runs 14 residues. In germline, CDR1 is SGHRS, CDR2 YFSETQ. The CDR3 here is CASSLDSIQETQYF. The CDR3 DNA is TGCGCCAGCAGCTTGGACAGTATCCAAGAGACCCAGTACTTC.

The chain couples TRBV5-4 to TRBJ1-6; 7 bases agree with TRBD1. The CDR3 has 17 residues. Germline assignment: CDR1 SGHNT and CDR2 YYREEE (reference sequence). V dropped 3 bases and J dropped 8; count of bases not matched to a gene: 14. The CDR3 loop is CASSSGRARGVDSPLHF. The DNA of the CDR3 is TGTGCCAGCAGCTCCGGACGGGCCAGGGGGGTCGATTCACCCCTCCACTTT.

On this clone itself: Other DNA sequences of this sample code for an identical CDR3. The chain couples TRBV19 to TRBJ2-2; perhaps TRBD2 as D (5 bases). V gave up 6 bases and J gave up 0 bases, with 8 bases separating them. The CDR3 extends over 14 amino acids. Germline assignment: CDR1 LNHDA and CDR2 SQIVND (reference sequence). The CDR3 bases are TGTGCCAGTAGAGAGGGAGCGAACACCGGGGAGCTGTTTTTT. Its translation is CASREGANTGELFF.

V is TRBV25-1 and J is TRBJ1-3, with 11 bases fitting TRBD1. Germline CDR1 and CDR2: MGHDK and SYGVNS. CDR3 length: 18 amino acids. With 2 bases clipped from V and 4 bases from J, the junction kept 10 bases outside the gene matches. The CDR3: CASSETSGTGGTGNTIYF. In DNA form, the CDR3 reads TGTGCCAGCAGTGAAACCTCCGGGACAGGGGGTACAGGAAACACCATATATTTT.

This rearrangement joins TRBV6-5 to TRBJ1-6; 9 nucleotides line up with TRBD1. Germline CDR1 MNHEY, CDR2 SVGAGI. The CDR3 is 15 residues long. J gave up 10 bases and V 6 bases, and 10 bases lay outside the gene matches. The CDR3 region is CASRISGTGQSPLHF. The CDR3 region has the DNA TGTGCCAGCAGGATATCCGGGACAGGGCAGTCACCCCTCCACTTT.

V and J are TRBV2 and TRBJ1-6; weak D call: TRBD1 (5 bases). The CDR3 extends over 15 amino acids. Trimming cost V 6 bases and J 5 bases, with 14 bases left between them. Germline lookup yields CDR1 SNHLY and CDR2 FYNNEI. CDR3 loop: CASSLRQLNNSPLHF. DNA for the CDR3: TGTGCCAGCAGCCTCCGACAGCTGAATAATTCACCCCTCCACTTT.

The chain employs TRBV3-1 (or the pseudogene TRBV3-2) and TRBJ2-7; maybe TRBD2 (6 bases). The V gene's germline CDR1 is LGHDT and CDR2 YNNKEL (reference sequence). Trimming removed 8 bases at V and 4 bases at J, with 18 bases between. This CDR3 spans 14 amino acids. CDR3 bases: TGTGCCAGCGAAGGGTGGGAGGACGGTTACGAGCAGTACTTC. Protein: CASEGWEDGYEQYF.

The chain recombines TRBV2 with TRBJ1-2; 7 bases align to TRBD1. This CDR3 comprises 13 residues. The germline V gene encodes CDR1 SNHLY and CDR2 FYNNEI. V shed 6 bases and J 2 bases; nucleotides not matched to a gene: 3. In DNA form, the CDR3 reads TGTGCCAGCAGGCCGGGACAGAACTATGGCTACACCTTC. Protein sequence: CASRPGQNYGYTF.

The chain recombines TRBV5-1 with TRBJ1-5; D remains unclear. The CDR3 is 15 amino acids. The germline CDR1 and CDR2 sequences are SGHRS and YFSETQ. Trimming took off 0 bases at V and 6 bases at J, with 13 bases between the two ends. CDR3 nucleotides: TGCGCCAGCAGCTTGGACAGCCCTTACGGTCAGCCCCAGCATTTT. Protein: CASSLDSPYGQPQHF.

This chain uses TRBV5-1 with TRBJ1-3; maybe TRBD1 (5 bases). The germline V gene encodes CDR1 SGHRS and CDR2 YFSETQ. V lost 6 bases and J lost 0, with 13 bases in between. This CDR3 has 15 amino acids. As DNA, the CDR3 is TGCGCCAGCACCCTAGGGACCAGCTCTGGAAACACCATATATTTT. This sequence encodes CASTLGTSSGNTIYF.

V and J are TRBV5-1 and TRBJ1-2, with a weak D call TRBD1 (5 bases). V lost 0 bases to trimming and J lost 4 bases, with 10 bases between them. Germline V lookup: CDR1 SGHRS, CDR2 YFSETQ. The CDR3 spans 14 residues. This CDR3 is CASSLEGAGYGYTF. The CDR3 nucleotides are TGCGCCAGCAGCTTGGAAGGGGCGGGCTATGGCTACACCTTC.

V is TRBV5-6 and J is TRBJ1-5; 10 nucleotides align to TRBD1. This CDR3 contains 14 residues. Germline assignment: CDR1 SGHDT and CDR2 YYEEEE. The V and J ends lost 5 bases and 3 bases, in that order; junction bases with no gene match: 2. The CDR3 DNA reads as TGTGCCAGCAGGGACAGGGGGGCCAATCAGCCCCAGCATTTT. Its translation: CASRDRGANQPQHF.

The V and J genes are TRBV27 and TRBJ1-3, with D possibly TRBD1 on 5 matching bases. CDR1 MNHEY and CDR2 SMNVEV come from the germline V gene (reference sequence). Trimming cost V 3 bases and J 0 bases, with 12 bases left between them. The CDR3 is 16 residues long. The CDR3, as DNA: TGTGCCAGCAGTTTGCGCGGGGGATACTCTGGAAACACCATATATTTT. Amino acid sequence: CASSLRGGYSGNTIYF.

The CDR3 sequence is CASSQPQGGGTEAFF. The CDR3 nucleotides are TGTGCCAGCAGCCAACCACAGGGGGGCGGCACTGAAGCTTTCTTT. V is TRBV3-1 (or the pseudogene TRBV3-2) and J is TRBJ1-1; TRBD1 aligns across 8 bases. Germline CDR1 and CDR2: LGHDT and YNNKEL (reference sequence). There are 15 residues in the CDR3. With 2 bases clipped from V and 4 bases from J, the junction kept 6 bases outside the gene matches.

The CDR3 loop is CASSLEGHQNSPLHF. CDR3 in DNA: TGTGCCAGCAGCTTAGAGGGACACCAGAATTCACCCCTCCACTTT. The chain has TRBV11-2 and TRBJ1-6, with a weak D call TRBD1 (6 bases). Germline V gives CDR1 SGHAT, CDR2 FQNNGV. The CDR3 sequence is 15 residues long. The V gene lost 0 bases and the J gene lost 7 bases, with 10 bases spanning the gap.

This clone has only one observation. The genes are TRBV5-1 and TRBJ1-6; D is undetermined. The CDR3 covers 14 residues. The V end was cut by 5 bases, the J end by 6 bases, with 12 bases between. Germline CDR1 is SGHRS and CDR2 is YFSETQ. CDR3 nucleotide sequence: TGCGCCAGCAGAACGGTAGTGGGTAATTCACCCCTCCACTTT. Its translation is CASRTVVGNSPLHF.

This chain joins TRBV7-9 and TRBJ2-1, with 11 bases matching TRBD1. CDR1 is SEHNR, CDR2 FQNEAQ, per germline (reference sequence). With 8 bases clipped from V and 8 bases from J, the junction kept 14 bases outside the gene matches. The CDR3 sequence is 16 residues long. The CDR3 spells CASSAYGQGAKDEQFF. The CDR3 DNA sequence: TGTGCCAGCTCCGCATACGGACAGGGGGCCAAGGATGAGCAGTTCTTC.

The V gene is TRBV30, the J gene TRBJ2-7; tentative D call: TRBD1 (5 bases). The CDR3 sequence is 12 residues long. V lost 1 base, J lost 1 base, and 5 bases lay in between. Per germline, CDR1 GTSNPN and CDR2 SVGIG (reference sequence). CDR3 sequence: CAWSAGSYEQYF. In DNA, the CDR3 is TGTGCCTGGAGTGCAGGGTCCTACGAGCAGTACTTC.

The chain uses TRBV4-1 and TRBJ1-2, with 9 bases lining up with TRBD1. The germline gives CDR1 MGHRA, CDR2 YSYEKL. This CDR3 contains 15 residues. J was trimmed by 2 bases and V by 3 bases; bases with no gene match: 4. CDR3 in DNA: TGCGCCAGCAGCCAGACGGGGACAGGGAACTATGGCTACACCTTC. Its protein is CASSQTGTGNYGYTF.

This clone was seen a few times. This chain connects TRBV19 to TRBJ1-2, with D possibly TRBD1 on 6 matching bases. The length of the CDR3 is 14 residues. The V and J ends lost 7 bases and 0 bases respectively, with 12 bases between them. Germline values: CDR1 LNHDA, CDR2 SQIVND (reference sequence). CDR3: CASKPGATNYGYTF. As DNA, the CDR3 is TGTGCCAGTAAGCCGGGGGCAACTAACTATGGCTACACCTTC.

V and J are TRBV3-1 (or the pseudogene TRBV3-2) and TRBJ1-2, with TRBD1 as a possible D gene (5 bases). The V end lost 10 bases, the J end lost 6 bases, and 18 bases lay between the germline ends. Germline CDR1 and CDR2: LGHDT and YNNKEL (reference sequence). This CDR3 region has 13 residues. In nucleotides, the CDR3 is TGTGCCACCGGGCCGGGCGGGGGTGATGGCTACACCTTC. Protein product: CATGPGGGDGYTF.

The V and J genes are TRBV20-1 and TRBJ1-4; tentative D call: TRBD1 (5 bases). The ends were cut back, 7 bases at V and 4 bases at J, with 7 bases in the middle. The CDR3 has 11 amino acids. Germline CDR1 is DFQATT and CDR2 is SNEGSKA (reference sequence). The CDR3 DNA sequence: TGCAGTGGCAGGGATAATGAAAAACTGTTTTTT. Translating it yields CSGRDNEKLFF.

The gene calls are TRBV6-1 and TRBJ2-7, with no clear D. Germline V gene lookup returns CDR1 MNHNS and CDR2 SASEGT. The V end lost 0 bases, the J end lost 2 bases, and 8 bases lay between the germline ends. This CDR3 comprises 14 residues. CDR3 residues: CASSEAPAPYEQYF. CDR3 in DNA: TGTGCCAGCAGTGAAGCCCCGGCTCCCTACGAGCAGTACTTC.

This chain connects TRBV6-5 to TRBJ2-7, with 9 bases identical to TRBD2. Germline V lookup: CDR1 MNHEY, CDR2 SVGAGI. The ends lost 5 bases at V and 8 bases at J; junction bases unmatched: 7. The CDR3 has 13 residues. The DNA for the CDR3 is TGTGCCAGCAGTACGGCAGGGACTAGCAAGCAGTACTTC. Amino acid sequence: CASSTAGTSKQYF.

V and J are TRBV29-1 and TRBJ2-5; the match to TRBD1 covers 9 bases. V lost 6 bases and J lost 5; bases outside the gene matches: 19. The germline V gene has CDR1 SQVTM and CDR2 ANQGSEA. The CDR3 totals 17 residues. DNA of the CDR3: TGCAGCGTGCGGATCCGGGACAGGGCCTTTACAAGGGAGACCCAGTACTTC. Translated, it gives CSVRIRDRAFTRETQYF.

This chain joins TRBV5-4 and TRBJ1-4; perhaps TRBD1 as D (6 bases). CDR1 and CDR2 (germline): SGHNT, YYREEE (reference sequence). Trimming pared 3 bases from V and 5 bases from J, leaving 14 bases between. The CDR3 runs to 15 residues. The CDR3 bases are TGTGCCAGCAGCTCTAGGGGGGTTTTAAATGAAAAACTGTTTTTT. Translated: CASSSRGVLNEKLFF.